This TCR beta chain emerged from a study of blood T cell repertoires in COVID-19. Study at large: Whether acute or convalescent, the COVID-19 samples came from the United States, Italy and Spain. T cells, B-cell-depleted T cells, or PBMCs supplied cDNA or gDNA.

Per the original methods: Estimated nucleated cell counts came from reference gene primer amplification. The data were produced by immunoSEQ multiplex PCR, yet TCRdb's version contains in-frame clones alone and is incomplete. D and trimming were read from the DNA, whereas the V and J calls and clone size are those reported in that table. The sample includes about 64,000 clones, around 80% of them seen just once. CDR1 is SGHTA and CDR2 is FQGTGA in the germline V gene. V lost 6 bases to trimming and J lost 3 bases; unmatched junction nucleotides: 8. The CDR3 length is 16 residues. The source of this sequence is an elderly man with acute or convalescent COVID-19. The sequenced sample was peripheral blood. This chain uses TRBV7-3 with TRBJ2-3, with TRBD1 identical over 11 bases. Written as DNA, the CDR3 is TGTGCCAGCAGTTACTGGGGGACAGGGGGGACAGATACGCAGTATTTT. It translates to CASSYWGTGGTDTQYF.